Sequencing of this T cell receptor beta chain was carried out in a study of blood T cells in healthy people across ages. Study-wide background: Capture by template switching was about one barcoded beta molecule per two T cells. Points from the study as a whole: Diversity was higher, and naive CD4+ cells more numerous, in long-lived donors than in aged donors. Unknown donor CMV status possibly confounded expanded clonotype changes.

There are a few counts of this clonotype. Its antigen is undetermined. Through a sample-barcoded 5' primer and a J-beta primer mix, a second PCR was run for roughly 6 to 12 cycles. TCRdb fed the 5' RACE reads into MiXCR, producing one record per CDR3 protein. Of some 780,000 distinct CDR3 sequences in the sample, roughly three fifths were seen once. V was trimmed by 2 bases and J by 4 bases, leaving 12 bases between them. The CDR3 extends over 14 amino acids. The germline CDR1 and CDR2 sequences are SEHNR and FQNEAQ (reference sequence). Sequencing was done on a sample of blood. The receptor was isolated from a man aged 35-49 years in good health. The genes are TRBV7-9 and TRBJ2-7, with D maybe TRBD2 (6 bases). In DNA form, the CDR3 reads TGTGCCAGCAGCTTATCGGGCGGGGCTTACGAGCAGTACTTC. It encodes CASSLSGGAYEQYF. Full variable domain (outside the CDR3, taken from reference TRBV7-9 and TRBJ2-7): DTGVSQNPRHKITKRGQNVTFRCDPISEHNRLYWYRQTLGQGPEFLTYFQNEAQLEKSRLLSDRFSAERPKGSFSTLEIQRTEQGDSAMYLCASSLSGGAYEQYFGPGTRLTVT.